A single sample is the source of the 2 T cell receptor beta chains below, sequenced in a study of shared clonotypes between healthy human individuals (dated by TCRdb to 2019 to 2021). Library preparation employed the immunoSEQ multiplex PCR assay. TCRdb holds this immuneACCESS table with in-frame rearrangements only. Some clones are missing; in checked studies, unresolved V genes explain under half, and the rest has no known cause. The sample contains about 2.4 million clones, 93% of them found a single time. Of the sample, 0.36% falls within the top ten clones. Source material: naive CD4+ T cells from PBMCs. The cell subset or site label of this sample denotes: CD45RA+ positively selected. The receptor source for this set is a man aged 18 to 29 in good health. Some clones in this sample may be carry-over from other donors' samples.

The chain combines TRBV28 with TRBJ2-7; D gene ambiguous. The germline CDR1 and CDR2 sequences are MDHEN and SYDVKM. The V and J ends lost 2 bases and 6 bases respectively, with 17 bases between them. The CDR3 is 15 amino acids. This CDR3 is CASSLISARAGEQYF. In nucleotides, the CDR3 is TGTGCCAGCAGTTTAATTTCGGCGCGAGCCGGCGAGCAGTACTTC. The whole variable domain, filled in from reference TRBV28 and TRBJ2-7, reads DVKVTQSSRYLVKRTGEKVFLECVQDMDHENMFWYRQDPGLGLRLIYFSYDVKMKEKGDIPEGYSVSREKKERFSLILESASTNQTSMYLCASSLISARAGEQYFGPGTRLTVT.

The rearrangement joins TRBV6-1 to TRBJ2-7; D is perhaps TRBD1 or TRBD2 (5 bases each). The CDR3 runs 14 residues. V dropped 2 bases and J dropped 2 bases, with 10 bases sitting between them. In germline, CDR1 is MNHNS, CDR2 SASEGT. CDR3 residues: CASSERDGTYEQYF. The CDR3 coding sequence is TGTGCCAGCAGTGAAAGGGACGGTACCTACGAGCAGTACTTC.